The rows below give T cell receptor beta chains drawn from one sample of a study of blood T cell repertoires in COVID-19. The repertoire was sequenced with immunoSEQ multiplex PCR; TCRdb's copy has only in-frame clones and lacks some. The table lists 200,000 to 250,000 clones, around 89% of them singletons. Sequencing input: PBMCs or T cells enriched from blood (not recorded which). All receptors come from a woman aged 25 to 45 who had recovered from COVID-19. Each CDR3 is given with its conserved first and last residue. The order of the fields is V gene, J gene, clone size, CDR3 protein. A clone size is listed for some rows: how often the clone was seen (once, few, many), or a class if it is expanded.

V: TRBV30; J: TRBJ1-1; size: -; CDR3: CAWSVPGHWVSFF
V: TRBV15; J: TRBJ1-1; size: few; CDR3: CATSRDRGVDEAFF
V: TRBV5-8; J: TRBJ2-1; size: -; CDR3: CASSLMDGTSGYNEQFF
V: TRBV7-3; J: TRBJ2-7; size: -; CDR3: CASSLTGGSYEQYF
V: TRBV4-1; J: TRBJ2-1; size: few; CDR3: CASSTSGVAYNEQFF
V: TRBV7-8; J: TRBJ1-5; size: few; CDR3: CASSSLSWGLRQPQHF
V: TRBV6-5; J: TRBJ2-1; size: -; CDR3: CASSSGLAGGPYEQFF
V: TRBV7-6; J: TRBJ2-2; size: once; CDR3: CAGSGTSVNTGELFF
V: TRBV10-3; J: TRBJ2-7; size: once; CDR3: CAASSGSHEQYF
V: TRBV6-5; J: TRBJ2-7; size: once; CDR3: CASDYGNAYEQYF
V: TRBV12-5; J: TRBJ2-1; size: -; CDR3: CASGWTSGTPYNEQFF
V: TRBV2; J: TRBJ1-1; size: -; CDR3: CATSGQMNTEAFF
V: TRBV24-1; J: TRBJ2-1; size: -; CDR3: CATSDTVSEQFF
V: TRBV18; J: TRBJ2-2; size: -; CDR3: CASSPMGSGNTGELFF
V: TRBV30; J: TRBJ2-1; size: -; CDR3: CAWSRLAGYNEQFF
V: TRBV7-2; J: TRBJ2-5; size: -; CDR3: CASSLDNRGETQYF
V: TRBV3-1/TRBV3-2; J: TRBJ2-1; size: -; CDR3: CASSPQGAGTEQFF
V: TRBV29-1; J: TRBJ2-7; size: -; CDR3: CSVEVAGTYEQYF
V: TRBV5-1; J: TRBJ2-7; size: few; CDR3: CASSLVQGAYEQYF
V: TRBV7-8; J: TRBJ2-2; size: -; CDR3: CASSLSRDRATGELFF
V: TRBV5-1; J: TRBJ2-7; size: -; CDR3: CASRDSLSYEQYF
V: TRBV7-6; J: TRBJ2-1; size: -; CDR3: CASSSGLAGGTYNEQFF
V: TRBV9; J: TRBJ2-7; size: -; CDR3: CASSPRGGRDGEQYF
V: TRBV5-4; J: TRBJ2-7; size: few; CDR3: CASSLASGSYEQYF